This is a list of T cell receptor beta chains from one sample in a study of blood T cell repertoires in COVID-19. Only in-frame clones appear in the TCRdb table, and some are missing; sequencing was by immunoSEQ multiplex PCR. The data contain about 120,000 clones, around 89% of them seen just once; the ten biggest clones take up approximately 19%. The sequencing sample was made of peripheral blood. The receptors were gathered from a human donor with acute or convalescent COVID-19. The donor label of this sample is uncertain. CDR3s include the opening cysteine and the closing phenylalanine or tryptophan. Each record gives: J gene, D gene, clone size, V gene, CDR3 DNA, CDR3 protein. The D gene is left open where the match is weak. Size tells how often a clone was seen (once, few, many) or the class of an expanded clone, and some rows leave it out.

TRBJ2-2,-,-,TRBV29-1,TGCAGCGTTGTCCGGGACTCACCATTAGGCTGGGAGCTGTTTTTT,CSVVRDSPLGWELFF
TRBJ1-4,TRBD1,once,TRBV18,TGTGCCAGCTCACCGGGACAGGGAGATGAAAAACTGTTTTTT,CASSPGQGDEKLFF
TRBJ2-1,TRBD2,-,TRBV7-8,TGTGCCAGCAGCTTCACTAGCGGGAGTATTGGTACACGATACAATGAGCAGTTCTTC,CASSFTSGSIGTRYNEQFF
TRBJ1-1,-,-,TRBV7-3,TGTGCCAGCAGCCCATCCCGGGACACTGAAGCTTTCTTT,CASSPSRDTEAFF
TRBJ1-3,-,few,TRBV18,TGTGCCAGCTTTCCAACAGGGGGAAACACCATATATTTT,CASFPTGGNTIYF
TRBJ1-3,-,-,TRBV4-2,TGTGCCAGCAGCCAAGTCTTAACAGGACCCCTCTCTGGAAACACCATATATTTT,CASSQVLTGPLSGNTIYF
TRBJ1-6,-,-,TRBV27,TGTGCCAGCAGTTTATTCGGCGGGGGGGGCGCCTATAATTCACCCCTCCACTTT,CASSLFGGGGAYNSPLHF
TRBJ1-5,-,-,TRBV6-5,TGTGCCAGCAGTTACCGGCAGGGCAATCAGCCCCAGCATTTT,CASSYRQGNQPQHF
TRBJ2-3,TRBD1,-,TRBV7-3,TGTGCCAGCAGCTTTTCCGGGACAGCCACAGATACGCAGTATTTT,CASSFSGTATDTQYF
TRBJ2-7,-,-,TRBV5-4,TGTGCCAGCAGCTTTGGGGGGGCGGGCGAGCAGTACTTC,CASSFGGAGEQYF
TRBJ1-1,TRBD1,-,TRBV28,TGTGCCAGCAGTTTATTAGTAGGGATCTGGACAGGGGGAGGTGAGGCTTTCTTT,CASSLLVGIWTGGGEAFF
TRBJ2-5,TRBD1,-,TRBV6-5,TGTGCCAGCAGTTGGACAGGGCGAGGGGCACAAGAGACCCAGTACTTC,CASSWTGRGAQETQYF
TRBJ1-5,-,-,TRBV19,TGTGCCAGTAGTACGGGACTGACTTATAGCAATCAGCCCCAGCATTTT,CASSTGLTYSNQPQHF
TRBJ1-2,TRBD1,once,TRBV27,TGTGCCAGCAGTTACGCCAACAGGGGTTTAAACTATGGCTACACCTTC,CASSYANRGLNYGYTF
TRBJ1-1,TRBD1,-,TRBV19,TGTGCCAGTAGTCCGGGACAGGGTGGCACTGAAGCTTTCTTT,CASSPGQGGTEAFF
TRBJ2-7,TRBD1,-,TRBV7-9,TGTGCCAGCAGCTTAGGTGAGGGACAGGGGGCCTTCGAGCAGTACTTC,CASSLGEGQGAFEQYF
TRBJ1-2,TRBD1,-,TRBV28,TGTGCCAGCCGCCGGGACAGGAATTTCTATGGCTACACCTTC,CASRRDRNFYGYTF
TRBJ2-1,-,-,TRBV5-1,TGCGCCAGCAGCGCGGGACAGTACAATGAGCAGTTCTTC,CASSAGQYNEQFF
TRBJ2-1,TRBD2,-,TRBV11-3,TGTGCCAGCAGCTCCGGGACTAGCGGGAGCAGGAATGAGCAGTTCTTC,CASSSGTSGSRNEQFF
TRBJ1-6,-,-,TRBV6-5,TGTGCCACCACGGCTCAGGTCGGTTCACCCCTCCACTTT,CATTAQVGSPLHF
TRBJ1-2,-,-,TRBV28,TGTGCCAGCAGTTTAGCCGGGACACCCTTCGTGGGCTACACCTTC,CASSLAGTPFVGYTF
TRBJ1-1,-,-,TRBV28,TGTGCCAGCAATGTCGGGGTCAGGGCTTTCTTT,CASNVGVRAFF
TRBJ1-1,-,once,TRBV6-2/TRBV6-3,TGTGCCAGCAGTTACAGGGGGGGTACTGAAGCTTTCTTT,CASSYRGGTEAFF
TRBJ2-7,TRBD2,-,TRBV14,TGTGCCAGCAGCCGGGCGGGGGGGACCTACGAGCAGTACTTC,CASSRAGGTYEQYF
TRBJ1-6,TRBD1,-,TRBV11-3,TGTGCCAGCAGCAAGGAGGGACAGAATAATTCACCCCTCCACTTT,CASSKEGQNNSPLHF
TRBJ2-5,TRBD1,-,TRBV7-9,TGTGCCAGCAGTCCGGACAGGGGCTCAACGGGGACCCAGTACTTC,CASSPDRGSTGTQYF
TRBJ1-3,-,once,TRBV5-1,TGCGCCAGCAGCTTTACAGGGTTCTCTGGAAACACCATATATTTT,CASSFTGFSGNTIYF
TRBJ1-6,-,-,TRBV6-2/TRBV6-3,TGTGCCAGCAGTTTGCAGGGGAACTCACCCCTCCACTTT,CASSLQGNSPLHF
TRBJ2-5,-,-,TRBV6-5,TGTGCCAGCAGGGTACAGGGTGGCCAAGAGACCCAGTACTTC,CASRVQGGQETQYF
TRBJ1-6,TRBD1,-,TRBV5-8,TGTGCCAGCAGCGTACAGGGGAGTAATTCACCCCTCCACTTT,CASSVQGSNSPLHF
TRBJ1-1,-,once,TRBV18,TGTGCCAGCTCACCACTAAACACCGTGAACACTGAAGCTTTCTTT,CASSPLNTVNTEAFF
TRBJ2-7,-,-,TRBV2,TGTGCCAGCAGTGATAAGGAGTGGGGCTTCTACGAGCAGTACTTC,CASSDKEWGFYEQYF
TRBJ1-3,-,-,TRBV30,TGTGCCTGGAGTGCCCCCGGGGGGTTTGGAAACACCATATATTTT,CAWSAPGGFGNTIYF
TRBJ1-2,-,-,TRBV9,TGTGCCAGCAGCGTACAAGCCGGGAACGCCCATGGCTACACCTTC,CASSVQAGNAHGYTF
TRBJ2-3,TRBD2,-,TRBV29-1,TGCAGCGTTGGAGCACATTCCGGGACTAGCGGGAGAGATACGCAGTATTTT,CSVGAHSGTSGRDTQYF
TRBJ2-7,-,-,TRBV15,TGTGCCACCAGCACCCGCCACTCGGGAGTGAGGGAGCAGTACTTC,CATSTRHSGVREQYF
TRBJ2-5,TRBD2,-,TRBV28,TGTGCCAGCAGCCAAACTAGCGGGGGGTACCAAGAGACCCAGTACTTC,CASSQTSGGYQETQYF
TRBJ1-2,-,-,TRBV25-1,TGTGCCAGCAGTGAAGGTCAGTTGTCGAACTATGGCTACACCTTC,CASSEGQLSNYGYTF
TRBJ2-5,TRBD2,once,TRBV9,TGTGCCAGCAGCGTAGATATAGCGGGGGGACAAGAGACCCAGTACTTC,CASSVDIAGGQETQYF
TRBJ1-5,-,once,TRBV3-1/TRBV3-2,TGTGCCAGCAGCCAAGGGCCCCAGCCCCAGCATTTT,CASSQGPQPQHF
TRBJ2-2,-,few,TRBV11-3,TGTGCCAGCAGCTTGAATAGGGAGCACCGGGAGCTGTTTTTT,CASSLNREHRELFF
TRBJ2-7,-,-,TRBV6-1,TGTGCCAGCAGTGAATATCCCCAGGGGAGCTCCTACGAGCAGTACTTC,CASSEYPQGSSYEQYF
TRBJ2-7,-,-,TRBV15,TGTGCCACCAGCAGAGGTCAGGCTACCTACGAGCAGTACTTC,CATSRGQATYEQYF
TRBJ2-3,TRBD2,-,TRBV7-2,TGTGCCAGCAGCCGGACTAGCGGGGTGGATACGCAGTATTTT,CASSRTSGVDTQYF
TRBJ2-2,-,-,TRBV5-4,TGTGCCAGCAGCTTGCCTGGCAGGGGAACGGCGAACACCGGGGAGCTGTTTTTT,CASSLPGRGTANTGELFF
TRBJ2-5,TRBD2,once,TRBV2,TGTGCCAGCAGTGGGCTAGCGGGGGCCCAAGAGACCCAGTACTTC,CASSGLAGAQETQYF
TRBJ1-2,TRBD1,few,TRBV28,TGTGCCAGCAGTTCACGGACAGGGAGGTATGGCTACACCTTC,CASSSRTGRYGYTF
TRBJ1-1,-,-,TRBV7-2,TGTGCCAGCAGCTTAGGCAGGGGTTTGACTGAAGCTTTCTTT,CASSLGRGLTEAFF
TRBJ1-1,-,-,TRBV19,TGTGCCAGTAGTATAAGTGGGAGCACGAACACTGAAGCTTTCTTT,CASSISGSTNTEAFF
TRBJ1-5,TRBD1,-,TRBV7-9,TGTGCCAGCAGCTCTCCAGGGGGGAATCAGCCCCAGCATTTT,CASSSPGGNQPQHF
TRBJ1-1,-,-,TRBV29-1,TGCAGCGCCAGAGGAGGGGTCACTGAAGCTTTCTTT,CSARGGVTEAFF
TRBJ1-4,TRBD1,-,TRBV25-1,TGTGCCAGCAGTGAATTGGGGACAGGGTACGAAAAACTGTTTTTT,CASSELGTGYEKLFF
TRBJ2-4,TRBD1,-,TRBV4-3,TGCGCCAGCAGCCAAGGCTCGGGACAGGGGCTGGACATTCAGTACTTC,CASSQGSGQGLDIQYF